This T cell receptor (beta chain) derives from a study of chemoradiotherapy in HPV16-positive cancers. Only in-frame clones appear in the TCRdb table, and some are missing; sequencing was by immunoSEQ multiplex PCR. The data hold about 11,000 clones, with more than 85% observed a single time. In regard to this clone: As yet, its antigen is unknown.

Between the trimmed V and J ends, which lost 3 bases and 7 bases, there was a span of 17 bases. CDR1 is SGHVS, CDR2 FQNEAQ, per germline. The CDR3 has 15 amino acids. Samples were taken several times over chemoradiotherapy. Whole-study results and caveats: For HPV16-positive patients, expanding HPV-responsive T cells associated with longer recurrence-free survival.

The sample consisted of blood, taken from a patient who underwent chemoradiotherapy. This receptor was taken from a human donor with HPV-associated anogenital cancer. The V gene is TRBV7-8, the J gene TRBJ2-3; the D gene is possibly TRBD2 (7 bases). The CDR3 is CASSFPFGGRNTQYF. The CDR3 DNA reads as TGTGCCAGCAGCTTTCCCTTCGGGGGGCGAAATACGCAGTATTTT.